There are a few counts of the clone carrying this TCR beta chain. TCRdb independently ran MiXCR on the 5' RACE reads; one entry per CDR3 protein. The table shows roughly 540,000 distinct CDR3 sequences, with roughly 21% occurring only once. This CDR3 spans 14 amino acids. V was pared by 3 bases and J by 1 base, with 12 bases between. CDR1 is DFQATT and CDR2 is SNEGSKA in the germline V gene (reference sequence). The data belong to a study of identical twins. A further study also used this sample, focusing on T cells expressing NK-cell markers. From that second work: Sorted CD3+CD56+NKG2C+, CD3+CD56+NKG2C- and CD3+CD56-NKG2C+ T cells supplied TCR beta repertoires. Roughly six donors showed dominant NKG2C+ clonotypes comprising about 1.0-7.5% of their CD8+ T cells.

The gene calls are TRBV20-1 and TRBJ1-1; D not certain. What was sequenced was CD4+ T cells sorted from blood. This sequence originates from a young woman in good health. The CDR3 DNA reads as TGCAGTGCTAGTTCAGGAGCGGGGAACACTGAAGCTTTCTTT. Translating gives CSASSGAGNTEAFF.